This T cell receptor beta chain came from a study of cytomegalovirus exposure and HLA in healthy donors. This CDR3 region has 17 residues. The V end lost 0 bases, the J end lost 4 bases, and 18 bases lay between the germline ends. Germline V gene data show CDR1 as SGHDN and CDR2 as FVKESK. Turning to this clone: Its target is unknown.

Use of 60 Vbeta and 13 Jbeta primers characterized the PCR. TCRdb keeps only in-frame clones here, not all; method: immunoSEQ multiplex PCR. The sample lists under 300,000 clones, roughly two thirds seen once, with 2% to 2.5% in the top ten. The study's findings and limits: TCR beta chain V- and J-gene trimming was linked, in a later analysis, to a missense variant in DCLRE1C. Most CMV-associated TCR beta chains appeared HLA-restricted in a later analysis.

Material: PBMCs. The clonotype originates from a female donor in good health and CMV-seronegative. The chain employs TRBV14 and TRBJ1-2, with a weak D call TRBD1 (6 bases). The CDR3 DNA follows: TGTGCCAGCAGCCAAGAAGTCGGCGGGGGGGGCCTCTATGGCTACACCTTC. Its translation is CASSQEVGGGGLYGYTF.